A selection of T cell receptor beta chains follows, all from one sample in a study of cytomegalovirus exposure and HLA in healthy donors. Sequencing was performed with immunoSEQ multiplex PCR; in TCRdb, only in-frame clones are kept and a portion is missing. The data contain 90,000 to 110,000 clones, almost 70% of them singletons. The sequencing input was PBMCs. The receptors were gathered from a man aged 25-40 years in good health and CMV-seronegative. Both conserved end residues are part of each CDR3. Fields, in order: V gene, CDR3 protein.

TRBV15	CATSRALPGSGPGRGYTF
TRBV7-3	CASSATSGRYNEQFF
TRBV18	CASSPFRLAGAPGTGELFF
TRBV28	CASSLGGLYGYTF
TRBV4-3	CASSQMGVRDTQYF
TRBV6-5	CASSRGLAGADTQYF
TRBV7-9	CASSHGQGFYTGELFF
TRBV5-6	CASSLDLGTDSGANVLTF
TRBV19	CASSKSWGPDTGELFF
TRBV5-5	CASSPSGRASTDTQYF
TRBV9	CASSGAGVGVLETQYF
TRBV7-2	CASSFLKAGTTADTQYF
TRBV5-1	CASSPKTTLGLSGNTIYF
TRBV5-1	CASSLGEGSETQYF
TRBV7-9	CASSLQGAGYEQYF
TRBV7-2	CASSQRPSGSFGVEETQYF
TRBV7-9	CASSPRRGTEAFF
TRBV28	CASGTEFSNQPQHF